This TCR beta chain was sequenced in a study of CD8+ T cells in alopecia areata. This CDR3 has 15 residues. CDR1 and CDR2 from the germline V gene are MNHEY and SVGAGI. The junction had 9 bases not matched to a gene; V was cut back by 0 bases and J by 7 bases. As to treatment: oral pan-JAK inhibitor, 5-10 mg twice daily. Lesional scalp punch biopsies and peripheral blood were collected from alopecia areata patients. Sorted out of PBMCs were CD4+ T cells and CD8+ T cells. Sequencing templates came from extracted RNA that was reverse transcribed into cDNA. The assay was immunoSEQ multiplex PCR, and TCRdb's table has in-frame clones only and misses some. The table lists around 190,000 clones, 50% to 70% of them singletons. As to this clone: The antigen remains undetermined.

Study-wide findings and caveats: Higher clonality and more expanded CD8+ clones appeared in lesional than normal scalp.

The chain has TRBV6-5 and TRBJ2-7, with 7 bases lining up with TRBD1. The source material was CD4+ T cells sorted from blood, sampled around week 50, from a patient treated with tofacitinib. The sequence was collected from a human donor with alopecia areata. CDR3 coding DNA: TGTGCCAGCAGTTACTCGACAGGGTCAACGGGTGAGCAGTACTTC. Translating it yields CASSYSTGSTGEQYF.